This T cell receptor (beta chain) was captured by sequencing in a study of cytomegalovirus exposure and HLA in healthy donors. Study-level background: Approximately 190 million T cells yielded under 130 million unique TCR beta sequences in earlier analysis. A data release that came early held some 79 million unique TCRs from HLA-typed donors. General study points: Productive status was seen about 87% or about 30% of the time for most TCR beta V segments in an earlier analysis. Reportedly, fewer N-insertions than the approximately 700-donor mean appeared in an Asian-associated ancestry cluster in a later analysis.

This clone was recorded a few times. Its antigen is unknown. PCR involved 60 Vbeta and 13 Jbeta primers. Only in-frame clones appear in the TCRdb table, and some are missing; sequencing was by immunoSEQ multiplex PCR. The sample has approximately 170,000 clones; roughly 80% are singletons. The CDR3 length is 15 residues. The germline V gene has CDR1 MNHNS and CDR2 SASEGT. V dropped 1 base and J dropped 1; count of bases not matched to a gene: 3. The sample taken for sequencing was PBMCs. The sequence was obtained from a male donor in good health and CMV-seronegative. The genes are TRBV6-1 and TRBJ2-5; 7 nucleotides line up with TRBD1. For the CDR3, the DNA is TGTGCCAGCAGTGAAGAGGCAGGGGGCCAAGAGACCCAGTACTTC. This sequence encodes CASSEEAGGQETQYF.